What follows are 12 T cell receptor beta chains derived from one specimen sequenced in a study of response to subunit inactivated influenza vaccine. Via MiXCR, TCRdb re-called the RT-PCR reads, giving one row per CDR3 protein. The table includes 500,000 to 600,000 distinct CDR3 sequences, approximately 10% detected once. This sample also appeared in a second study, on T cells expressing NK-cell markers. From that study: Template switching by 5'RACE with UMIs generated the TCR beta cDNA.

The sequencing here drew on PBMCs from blood, taken on the day of vaccination. These receptors were obtained from a man aged 45-60 years who received an inactivated influenza vaccine.

This clonotype has a handful of counts. The CDR3 nucleotides are TGTGCCATCCAAGGGGGGAGCACTGAAGCTTTCTTT. Protein product: CAIQGGSTEAFF. This chain joins TRBV6-6 and TRBJ1-1; tentative D call: TRBD1 (6 bases). The CDR3 has 12 amino acids. Germline CDR1 MNHNY, CDR2 SVGAGI (reference sequence). V gave up 10 bases and J gave up 4 bases, with 13 bases separating them.

A few counts support this clonotype. V usage is TRBV7-2 and J usage is TRBJ2-1; TRBD2 might be the D (5 bases). This CDR3 comprises 15 residues. Germline CDR1 reads SGHTA; CDR2 reads FQGNSA. The V gene lost 1 base and the J gene lost 2 bases, with 9 bases spanning the gap. Here the CDR3 reads CASSLGGFPYNEQFF. In nucleotides, the CDR3 is TGTGCCAGCAGCTTAGGAGGGTTCCCCTACAATGAGCAGTTCTTC.

This clonotype was counted only a few times. The rearrangement uses TRBV27 and TRBJ2-3; D is unresolved. V was clipped by 3 bases and J by 3 bases, with 16 bases between them. Germline CDR1 and CDR2: MNHEY and SMNVEV (reference sequence). The CDR3 is made up of 16 amino acids. The CDR3 sequence is CASSFWLTGRTDTQYF. The CDR3, as DNA: TGTGCCAGCAGTTTTTGGTTGACTGGACGGACAGATACGCAGTATTTT.

The CDR3 nucleotides read TGTGCCATCAGTGAGTCCACCAGGGGTGTTGAAAAACTGTTTTTT. Amino acid sequence: CAISESTRGVEKLFF. The chain links TRBV10-3 to TRBJ1-4, with D perhaps TRBD1 (6 bases). The V end was cut by 0 bases, the J end by 7 bases, with 12 bases between. Looked up from germline, CDR1 is ENHRY and CDR2 is SYGVKD. This CDR3 comprises 15 residues.

This chain uses TRBV18 with TRBJ1-1; 9 bases are shared with TRBD1. The CDR3 is 16 residues long. V was clipped by 2 bases and J by 2 bases; unmatched bases: 6. Germline V CDR1 and CDR2: KGHSH, LQKENI. In nucleotides, the CDR3 is TGTGCCAGCTCACCAGCAGGGACAGGGATTAACACTGAAGCTTTCTTT. Translation gives CASSPAGTGINTEAFF. Supplemented by reference TRBV18 and TRBJ1-1, the full variable domain reads NAGVMQNPRHLVRRRGQEARLRCSPMKGHSHVYWYRQLPEEGLKFMVYLQKENIIDESGMPKERFSAEFPKEGPSILRIQQVVRGDSAAYFCASSPAGTGINTEAFFGQGTRLTVV.

This clonotype has at least ten counts. This sequence joins TRBV28 and TRBJ2-2; D perhaps matches TRBD1 (6 bases). Germline V gene lookup returns CDR1 MDHEN and CDR2 SYDVKM. V lost 7 bases, J lost 6 bases, and 15 bases lay in between. The CDR3 loop spans 14 amino acids. CDR3 sequence: CASTFYRVAGELFF. The CDR3 nucleotides are TGTGCCAGCACTTTTTACAGGGTTGCCGGGGAGCTGTTTTTT.

This clonotype was counted between two and nine times. The V and J genes are TRBV6-5 and TRBJ1-4; D is uncertain. The CDR3 is made up of 14 amino acids. The germline V gene encodes CDR1 MNHEY and CDR2 SVGAGI. The V end lost 4 bases, the J end lost 8 bases, and 14 bases lay between the germline ends. Here the CDR3 DNA reads TGTGCCAGCAGTTCAGGAGACCACGCGGAAAAACTGTTTTTT. It yields the protein CASSSGDHAEKLFF.

The chain recombines TRBV11-2 with TRBJ1-3; TRBD1 agrees at 7 bases. V trimming: 1 base; J trimming: 0 bases; junction bases outside the gene matches: 9. CDR1 and CDR2 from the germline V gene are SGHAT and FQNNGV. The CDR3 has 18 amino acids. CDR3 nucleotides: TGTGCCAGCAGCTTAGTGAGGGACAGCGAAAGCTCTGGAAACACCATATATTTT. Its translation is CASSLVRDSESSGNTIYF.

This clonotype was seen repeatedly, ten times or more. The rearrangement links TRBV28 to TRBJ1-3; D is perhaps TRBD1 (5 bases). The CDR3 has 15 residues. V dropped 1 base and J dropped 2 bases, with 9 bases sitting between them. Germline assignment: CDR1 MDHEN and CDR2 SYDVKM. The chain's CDR3 is CASSLFAGPGNTIYF. In DNA, the CDR3 is TGTGCCAGCAGTTTATTTGCAGGGCCTGGAAACACCATATATTTT.

The rearrangement joins TRBV12-3 or TRBV12-4 to TRBJ2-2, with D tentatively TRBD2 (5 bases). The ends were cut back, 3 bases at V and 3 bases at J, with 8 bases in the middle. This CDR3 comprises 14 residues. This CDR3 reads CASSFKGDTGELFF. For the CDR3, the DNA is TGTGCCAGCAGTTTTAAGGGAGACACCGGGGAGCTGTTTTTT.

This clonotype came up a few times. V and J are TRBV10-3 and TRBJ2-1; TRBD2 aligns across 14 bases. J gave up 9 bases and V 8 bases, and 6 bases lay outside the gene matches. The V gene's germline CDR1 is ENHRY and CDR2 SYGVKD. This CDR3 contains 14 residues. CDR3 nucleotides: TGTGCCATCGCGGGACTAGCGGGAGAGGGTGAGCAGTTCTTC. Its protein is CAIAGLAGEGEQFF.

This clonotype was recorded at least ten times. V gene TRBV5-1 combines with J gene TRBJ2-7, with D perhaps matching TRBD2 (5 bases). Germline lookup yields CDR1 SGHRS and CDR2 YFSETQ. V lost 1 base, J lost 7 bases, and 9 bases lay in between. The CDR3 length is 12 residues. CDR3 DNA sequence: TGCGCCAGCAGCTTGATTCGGGGAGAGCAGTACTTC. This gives the protein CASSLIRGEQYF.